The clone carrying this T cell receptor beta chain was picked up a small number of times. Antigen unknown. CDR3 length: 16 amino acids. V trimming: 6 bases; J trimming: 2 bases; junction bases outside the gene matches: 11. CDR1 WNHNN and CDR2 SYGVQD come from the germline V gene (reference sequence). 13 Jbeta primers and 60 Vbeta primers were used for the PCR. TCRdb keeps only in-frame clones here, not all; method: immunoSEQ multiplex PCR. The sample has 150,000 or so clones, about 83% seen once. The data are from a study of cytomegalovirus exposure and HLA in healthy donors. Findings of the study overall: A later analysis reported that several of the most significant clusters appeared to be linked to common viral pathogens, among them Epstein-Barr virus.

Input material: PBMCs. The rearrangement links TRBV10-1 to TRBJ2-3, with 7 bases identical to TRBD2. The source is a man between 35 and 55 years old in good health and CMV-seropositive. The CDR3 loop is CASRTSLTVPTDTQYF. In DNA, the CDR3 is TGCGCCAGCAGGACTAGCCTGACCGTACCCACAGATACGCAGTATTTT.